This T cell receptor (beta chain) was identified in a study of T cell repertoires in cytomegalovirus infection. Regarding this clonotype: Its antigen is still unknown. The junction and the germline gene differ at one end; a read error may be behind it.

TCRdb recomputed calls from the reads with MiXCR, one row per CDR3 protein. The table includes some 700,000 distinct CDR3 sequences, 35% detected once. The study's findings and limits: Across the ex vivo response, the dominant clonotypes were HLA-C-restricted CMV-specific TCR beta clonotypes.

This sequence originates from a human donor in good health (CMV status not recorded). Some clones in this sample may be carry-over from other donors' samples. What was sequenced was PBMCs.

The CDR3 DNA reads TGTGCCAGCAGTGATGTGCAGGGGAACCCCGGGGAGCTGTTTTTT. Protein product: CASSDVQGNPGELFF. This chain uses TRBV2 with TRBJ2-2; weak D call: TRBD1 (6 bases). This CDR3 has 15 amino acids. The V gene's germline CDR1 is SNHLY and CDR2 FYNNEI.